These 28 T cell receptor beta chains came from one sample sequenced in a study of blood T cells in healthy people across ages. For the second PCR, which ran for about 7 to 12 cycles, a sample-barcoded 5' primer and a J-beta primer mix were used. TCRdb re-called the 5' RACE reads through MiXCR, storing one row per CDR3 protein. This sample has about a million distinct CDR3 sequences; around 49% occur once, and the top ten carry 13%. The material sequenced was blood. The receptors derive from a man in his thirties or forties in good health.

DNA of the CDR3: TGCAGCGCCGCCTTTGGCAGGGCTCCTCAGCCCCAGCATTTT. This translates into CSAAFGRAPQPQHF. V gene TRBV29-1 combines with J gene TRBJ1-5, with D maybe TRBD1 (5 bases). The CDR3 sequence is 14 residues long. Between the trimmed V and J ends, which lost 7 bases and 6 bases, there was a span of 19 bases. CDR1 is SQVTM and CDR2 is ANQGSEA in the germline V gene.

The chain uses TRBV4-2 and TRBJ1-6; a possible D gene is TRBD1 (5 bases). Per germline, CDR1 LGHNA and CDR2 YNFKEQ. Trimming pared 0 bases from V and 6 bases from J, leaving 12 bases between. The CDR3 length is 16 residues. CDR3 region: CASSQDLTVSNSPLHF. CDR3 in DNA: TGTGCCAGCAGCCAAGACTTGACAGTTAGTAATTCACCCCTCCACTTT.

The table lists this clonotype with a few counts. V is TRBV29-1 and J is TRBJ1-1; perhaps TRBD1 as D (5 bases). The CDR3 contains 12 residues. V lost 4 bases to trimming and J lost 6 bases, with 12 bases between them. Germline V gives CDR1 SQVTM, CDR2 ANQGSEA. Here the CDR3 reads CSVGRVTAEAFF. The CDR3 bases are TGCAGCGTTGGTAGAGTGACAGCTGAAGCTTTCTTT.

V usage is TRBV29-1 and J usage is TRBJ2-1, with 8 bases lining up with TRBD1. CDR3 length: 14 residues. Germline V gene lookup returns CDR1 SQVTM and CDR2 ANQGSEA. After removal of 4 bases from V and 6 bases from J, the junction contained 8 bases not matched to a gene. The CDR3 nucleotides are TGCAGCGTTGCCGTCGGACAGGGAGGCAATGAGCAGTTCTTC. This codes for CSVAVGQGGNEQFF.

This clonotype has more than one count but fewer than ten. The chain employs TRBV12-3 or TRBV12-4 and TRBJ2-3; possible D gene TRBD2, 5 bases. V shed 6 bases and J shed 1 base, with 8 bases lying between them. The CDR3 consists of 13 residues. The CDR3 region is CASRMGGTDTQYF. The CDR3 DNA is TGTGCCAGCAGGATGGGAGGCACAGATACGCAGTATTTT.

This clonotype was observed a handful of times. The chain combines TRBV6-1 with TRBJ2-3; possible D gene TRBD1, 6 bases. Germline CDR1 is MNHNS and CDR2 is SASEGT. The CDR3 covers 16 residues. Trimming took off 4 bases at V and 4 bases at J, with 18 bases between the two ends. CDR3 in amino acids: CASSVSGTSSADTQYF. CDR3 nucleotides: TGTGCCAGCAGTGTATCCGGGACATCCTCGGCAGATACGCAGTATTTT.

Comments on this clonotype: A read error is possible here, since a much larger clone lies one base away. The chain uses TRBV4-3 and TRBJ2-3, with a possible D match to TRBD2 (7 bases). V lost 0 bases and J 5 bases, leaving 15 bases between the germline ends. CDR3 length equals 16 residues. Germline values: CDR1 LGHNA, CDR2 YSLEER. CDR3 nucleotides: TGCGCCAGCAGCCAAGATCTTGCGGGGGCCGGAGATACGCAGTATTTT. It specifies CASSQDLAGAGDTQYF.

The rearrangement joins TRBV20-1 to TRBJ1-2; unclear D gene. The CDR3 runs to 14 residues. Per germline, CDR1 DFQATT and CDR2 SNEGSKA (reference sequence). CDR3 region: CSGTMGIANYGYTF. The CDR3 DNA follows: TGCAGCGGAACCATGGGAATAGCCAACTATGGCTACACCTTC.

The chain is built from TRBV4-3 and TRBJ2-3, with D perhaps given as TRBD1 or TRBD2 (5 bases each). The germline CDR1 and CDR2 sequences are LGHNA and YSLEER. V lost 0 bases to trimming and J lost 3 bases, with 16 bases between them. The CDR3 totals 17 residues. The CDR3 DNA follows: TGCGCCAGCAGCCAAGATAAAAGTGGGGGAGTAACAGATACGCAGTATTTT. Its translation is CASSQDKSGGVTDTQYF.

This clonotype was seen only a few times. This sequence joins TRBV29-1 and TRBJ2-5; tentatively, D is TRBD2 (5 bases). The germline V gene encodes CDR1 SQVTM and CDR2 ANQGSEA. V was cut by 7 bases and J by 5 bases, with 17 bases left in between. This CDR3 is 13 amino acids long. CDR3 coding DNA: TGCAGCGCCCCATCCCGGGATGGGGAGACCCAGTACTTC. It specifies CSAPSRDGETQYF. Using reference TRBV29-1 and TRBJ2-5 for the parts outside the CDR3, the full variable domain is SAVISQKPSRDICQRGTSLTIQCQVDSQVTMMFWYRQQPGQSLTLIATANQGSEATYESGFVIDKFPISRPNLTFSTLTVSNMSPEDSSIYLCSAPSRDGETQYFGPGTRLLVL.

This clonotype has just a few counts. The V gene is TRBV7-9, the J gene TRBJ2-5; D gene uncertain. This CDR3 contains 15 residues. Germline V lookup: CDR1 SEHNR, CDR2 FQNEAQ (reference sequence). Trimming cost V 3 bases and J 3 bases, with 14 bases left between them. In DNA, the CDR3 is TGTGCCAGCAGCTTTGCCAATCCTCTGAAAGAGACCCAGTACTTC. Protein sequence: CASSFANPLKETQYF.

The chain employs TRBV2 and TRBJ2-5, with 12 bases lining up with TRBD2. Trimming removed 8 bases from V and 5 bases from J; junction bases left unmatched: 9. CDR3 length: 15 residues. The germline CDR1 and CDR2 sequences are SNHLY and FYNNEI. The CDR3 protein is CASYTTSGRCETQYF. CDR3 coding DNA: TGTGCCAGCTACACGACTAGCGGGAGATGTGAGACCCAGTACTTC.

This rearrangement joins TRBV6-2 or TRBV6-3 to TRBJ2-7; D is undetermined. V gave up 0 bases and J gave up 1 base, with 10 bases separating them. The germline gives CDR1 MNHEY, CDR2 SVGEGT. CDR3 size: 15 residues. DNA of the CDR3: TGTGCCAGCAGTTACTCGCAGGTTTCATCCTACGAGCAGTACTTC. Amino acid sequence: CASSYSQVSSYEQYF.

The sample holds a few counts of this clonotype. CDR3 amino acids: CASSLLGQGDGYTF. CDR3 nucleotides: TGCGCCAGCAGCCTACTGGGACAGGGAGATGGCTACACCTTC. The chain joins TRBV4-1 to TRBJ1-2, with TRBD1 identical over 9 bases. CDR3 length equals 14 residues. V was clipped by 4 bases and J by 6 bases; unmatched bases: 6. The germline V gene encodes CDR1 MGHRA and CDR2 YSYEKL.

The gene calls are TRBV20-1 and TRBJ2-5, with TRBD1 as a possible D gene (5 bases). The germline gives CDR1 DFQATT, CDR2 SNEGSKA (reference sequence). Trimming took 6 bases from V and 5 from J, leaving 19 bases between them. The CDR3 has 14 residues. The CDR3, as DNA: TGCAGTGCCAGCTCCCCCAGGGCTGGGGAGACCCAGTACTTC. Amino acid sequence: CSASSPRAGETQYF.

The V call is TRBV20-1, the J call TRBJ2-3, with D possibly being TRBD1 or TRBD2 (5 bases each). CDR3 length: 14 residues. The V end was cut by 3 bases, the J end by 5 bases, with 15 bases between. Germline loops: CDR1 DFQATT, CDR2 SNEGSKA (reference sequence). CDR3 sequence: CSASERQGKDTQYF. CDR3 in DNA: TGCAGTGCTAGTGAGCGGCAGGGCAAAGATACGCAGTATTTT.

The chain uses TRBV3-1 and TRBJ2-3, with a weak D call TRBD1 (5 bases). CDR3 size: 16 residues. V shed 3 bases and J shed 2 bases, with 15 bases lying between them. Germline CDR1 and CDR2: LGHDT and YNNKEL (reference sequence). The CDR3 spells CASSHPGISITDTQYF. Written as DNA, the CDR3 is TGTGCCAGCAGCCACCCAGGGATTTCGATCACAGATACGCAGTATTTT.

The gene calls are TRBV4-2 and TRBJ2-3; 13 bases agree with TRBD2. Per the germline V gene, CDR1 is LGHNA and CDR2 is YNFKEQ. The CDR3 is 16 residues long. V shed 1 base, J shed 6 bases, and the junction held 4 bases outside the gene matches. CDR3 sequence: CASSQGLAGGGDTQYF. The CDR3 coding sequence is TGTGCCAGCAGCCAAGGACTAGCGGGGGGAGGGGATACGCAGTATTTT.

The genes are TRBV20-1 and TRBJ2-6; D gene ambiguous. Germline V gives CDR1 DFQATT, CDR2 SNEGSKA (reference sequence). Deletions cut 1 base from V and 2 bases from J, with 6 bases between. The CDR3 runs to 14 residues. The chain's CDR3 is CSARVPTGANVLTF. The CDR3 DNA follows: TGCAGTGCTAGAGTTCCTACTGGGGCCAACGTCCTGACTTTC.

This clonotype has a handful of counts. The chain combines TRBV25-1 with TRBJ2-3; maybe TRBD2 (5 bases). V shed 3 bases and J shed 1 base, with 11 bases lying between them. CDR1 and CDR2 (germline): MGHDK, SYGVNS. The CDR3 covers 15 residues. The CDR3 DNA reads TGTGCCAGCAGTGAGGCTATTAGCGGCACAGATACGCAGTATTTT. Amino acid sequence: CASSEAISGTDTQYF.

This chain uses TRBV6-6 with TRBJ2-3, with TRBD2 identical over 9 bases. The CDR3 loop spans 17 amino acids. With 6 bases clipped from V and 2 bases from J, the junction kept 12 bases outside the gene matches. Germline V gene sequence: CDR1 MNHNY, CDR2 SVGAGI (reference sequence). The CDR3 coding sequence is TGTGCCAGCAGCCCTGTCCCAAGCGGGGGGTACACAGATACGCAGTATTTT. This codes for CASSPVPSGGYTDTQYF.

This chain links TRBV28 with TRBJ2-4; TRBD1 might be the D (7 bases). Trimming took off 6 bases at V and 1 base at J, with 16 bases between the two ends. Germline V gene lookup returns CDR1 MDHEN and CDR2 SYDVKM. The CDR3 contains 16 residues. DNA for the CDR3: TGTGCCAGCAGACCTCGCGGGACAGCGGCCAAAAACATTCAGTACTTC. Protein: CASRPRGTAAKNIQYF.

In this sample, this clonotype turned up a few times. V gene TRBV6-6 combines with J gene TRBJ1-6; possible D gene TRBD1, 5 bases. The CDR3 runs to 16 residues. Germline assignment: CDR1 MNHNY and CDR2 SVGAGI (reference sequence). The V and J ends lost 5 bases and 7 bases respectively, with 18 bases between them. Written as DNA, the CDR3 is TGTGCCAGCAGTCTCACAGGCCGCGTGGAAAATTCACCCCTCCACTTT. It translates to CASSLTGRVENSPLHF.

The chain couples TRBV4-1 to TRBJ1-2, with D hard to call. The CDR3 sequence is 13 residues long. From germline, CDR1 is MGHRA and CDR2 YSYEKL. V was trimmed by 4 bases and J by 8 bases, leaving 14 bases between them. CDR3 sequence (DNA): TGCGCCAGCAGCCGCCCCGCGAACTTGGGCTACACCTTC. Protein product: CASSRPANLGYTF.

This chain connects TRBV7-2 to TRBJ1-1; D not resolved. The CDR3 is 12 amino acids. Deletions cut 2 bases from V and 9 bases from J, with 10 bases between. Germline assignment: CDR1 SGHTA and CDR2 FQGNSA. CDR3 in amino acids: CASSLLPGKAFF. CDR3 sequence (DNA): TGTGCCAGCAGCTTATTACCGGGGAAAGCTTTCTTT.

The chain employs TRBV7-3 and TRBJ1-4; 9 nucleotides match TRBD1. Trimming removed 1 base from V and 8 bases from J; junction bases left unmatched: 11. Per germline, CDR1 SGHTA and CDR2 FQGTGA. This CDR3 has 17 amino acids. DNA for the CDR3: TGTGCCAGCAGCTTAATGGCCCCAGGGACAGGGAAAGAAAAACTGTTTTTT. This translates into CASSLMAPGTGKEKLFF.

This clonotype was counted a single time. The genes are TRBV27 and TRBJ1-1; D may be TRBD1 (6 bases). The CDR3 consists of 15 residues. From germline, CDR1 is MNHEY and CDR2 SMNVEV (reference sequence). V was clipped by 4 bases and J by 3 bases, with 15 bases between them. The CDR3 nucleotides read TGTGCCAGCAGTTATGGCAGGGCAGGGGACACTGAAGCTTTCTTT. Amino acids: CASSYGRAGDTEAFF.

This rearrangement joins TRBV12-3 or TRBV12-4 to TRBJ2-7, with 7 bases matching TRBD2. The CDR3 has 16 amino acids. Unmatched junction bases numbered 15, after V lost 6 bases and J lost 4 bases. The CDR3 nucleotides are TGTGCCAGCAGCCCTCGGGGGTCTAGCGGTTATTACGAGCAGTACTTC. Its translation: CASSPRGSSGYYEQYF.